Sequencing of this TCR beta chain was carried out in a study of OX40 agonist ivuxolimab in advanced cancers. At the level of the study: Ivuxolimab, which is an agonistic anti-OX40 (CD134) antibody, was administered to the patients. Partial responses, seen in three patients, involved one hepatocellular carcinoma and two cutaneous melanomas. Study-wide points: Some nonresponders likewise displayed low normalized T-cell clonal expansion.

Clones were sequenced by immunoSEQ multiplex PCR, and TCRdb holds only the in-frame ones, with some missing. This table holds about 82,000 clones, 80% to 95% found once. This CDR3 region has 14 residues. V lost 4 bases and J 3 bases, leaving 8 bases between the germline ends. Germline values: CDR1 SGHNT, CDR2 YYREEE (reference sequence). In the case of this clone: No antigen is known for it.

The clonotype comes from an adult with an advanced solid tumor such as melanoma, head and neck, liver or kidney cancer. This rearrangement joins TRBV5-4 to TRBJ2-6; D call uncertain. Here the sequenced sample was CD4+ or CD8+ T cells sorted from blood, taken in a trial of the OX40 agonist ivuxolimab. The DNA for the CDR3 is TGTGCCAGCAGCATCGTAGGTGGGGCCAACGTCCTGACTTTC. Translation gives CASSIVGGANVLTF. The full variable domain, rest sourced from reference TRBV5-4 and TRBJ2-6, is ETGVTQSPTHLIKTRGQQVTLRCSSQSGHNTVSWYQQALGQGPQFIFQYYREEENGRGNFPPRFSGLQFPNYSSELNVNALELDDSALYLCASSIVGGANVLTFGAGSRLTVL.